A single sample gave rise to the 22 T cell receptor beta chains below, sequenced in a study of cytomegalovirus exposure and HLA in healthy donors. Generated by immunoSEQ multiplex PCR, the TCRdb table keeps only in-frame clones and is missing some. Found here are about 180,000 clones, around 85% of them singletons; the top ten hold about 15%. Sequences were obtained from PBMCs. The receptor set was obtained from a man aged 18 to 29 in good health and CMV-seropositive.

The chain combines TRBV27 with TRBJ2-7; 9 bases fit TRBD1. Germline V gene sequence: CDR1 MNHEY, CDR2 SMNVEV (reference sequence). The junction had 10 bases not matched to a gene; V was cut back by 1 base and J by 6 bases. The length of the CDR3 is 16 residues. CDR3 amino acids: CASSLFGDRAGSEQYF. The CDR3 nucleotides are TGTGCCAGCAGTTTATTCGGGGACAGGGCCGGAAGCGAGCAGTACTTC.

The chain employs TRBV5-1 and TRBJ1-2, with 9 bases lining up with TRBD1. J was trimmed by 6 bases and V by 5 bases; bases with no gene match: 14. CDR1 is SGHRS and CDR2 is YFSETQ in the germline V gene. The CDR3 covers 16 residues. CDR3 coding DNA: TGCGCCAGCAGTCGTGGGCCGGGACAGGGTTTAGATGGCTACACCTTC. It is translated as CASSRGPGQGLDGYTF.

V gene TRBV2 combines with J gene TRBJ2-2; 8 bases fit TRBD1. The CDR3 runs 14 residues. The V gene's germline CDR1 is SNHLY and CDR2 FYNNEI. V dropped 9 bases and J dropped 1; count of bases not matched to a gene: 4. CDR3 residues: CASAGTGNTGELFF. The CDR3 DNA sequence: TGTGCCAGTGCCGGGACAGGGAACACCGGGGAGCTGTTTTTT.

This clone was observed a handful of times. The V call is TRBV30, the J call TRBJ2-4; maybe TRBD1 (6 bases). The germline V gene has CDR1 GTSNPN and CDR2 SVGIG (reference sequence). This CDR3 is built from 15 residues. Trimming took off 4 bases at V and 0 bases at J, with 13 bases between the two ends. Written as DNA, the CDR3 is TGTGCCTGGAAACCGAGGGGGTTAGCCAAAAACATTCAGTACTTC. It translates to CAWKPRGLAKNIQYF.

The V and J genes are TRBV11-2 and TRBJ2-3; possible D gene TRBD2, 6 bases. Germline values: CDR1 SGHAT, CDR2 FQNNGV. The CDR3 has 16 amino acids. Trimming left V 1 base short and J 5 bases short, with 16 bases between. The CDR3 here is CASSLAVVGGKDTQYF. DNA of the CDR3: TGTGCCAGCAGCTTAGCAGTGGTGGGAGGAAAAGATACGCAGTATTTT.

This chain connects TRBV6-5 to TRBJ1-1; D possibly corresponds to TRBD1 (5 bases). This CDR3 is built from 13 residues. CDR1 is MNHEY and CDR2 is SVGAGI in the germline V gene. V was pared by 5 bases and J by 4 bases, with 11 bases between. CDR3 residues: CASSQGGGTEAFF. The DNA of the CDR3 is TGTGCCAGCAGTCAGGGCGGGGGCACTGAAGCTTTCTTT.

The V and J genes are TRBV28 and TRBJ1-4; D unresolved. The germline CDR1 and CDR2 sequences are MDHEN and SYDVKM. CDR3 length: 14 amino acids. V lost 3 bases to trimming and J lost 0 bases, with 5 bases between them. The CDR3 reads CASSFRTTNEKLFF. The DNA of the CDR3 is TGTGCCAGCAGTTTTCGTACAACTAATGAAAAACTGTTTTTT.

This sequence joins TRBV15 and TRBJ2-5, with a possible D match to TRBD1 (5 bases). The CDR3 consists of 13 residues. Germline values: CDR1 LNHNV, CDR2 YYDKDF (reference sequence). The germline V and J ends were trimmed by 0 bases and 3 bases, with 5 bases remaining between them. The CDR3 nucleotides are TGTGCCACCAGCAGAGAAGGGGAAGAGACCCAGTACTTC. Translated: CATSREGEETQYF.

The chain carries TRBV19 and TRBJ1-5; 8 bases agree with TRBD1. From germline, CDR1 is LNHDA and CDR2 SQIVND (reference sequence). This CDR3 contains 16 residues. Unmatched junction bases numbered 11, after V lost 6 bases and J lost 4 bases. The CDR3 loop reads CASRIGQGVGNQPQHF. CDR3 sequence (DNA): TGTGCCAGTAGAATCGGACAGGGTGTGGGGAATCAGCCCCAGCATTTT.

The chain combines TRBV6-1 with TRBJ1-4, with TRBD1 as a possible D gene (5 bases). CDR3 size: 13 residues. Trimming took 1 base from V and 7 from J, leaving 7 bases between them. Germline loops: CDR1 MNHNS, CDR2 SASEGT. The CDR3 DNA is TGTGCCAGCAGTGAAGAGGGGTTTGAAAAACTGTTTTTT. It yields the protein CASSEEGFEKLFF.

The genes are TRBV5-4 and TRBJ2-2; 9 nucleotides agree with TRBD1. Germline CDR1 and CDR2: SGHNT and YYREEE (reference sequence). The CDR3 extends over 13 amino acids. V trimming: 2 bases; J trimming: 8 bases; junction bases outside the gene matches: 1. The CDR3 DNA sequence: TGTGCCAGCAGCTTACAGGGGGCGGGGGAGCTGTTTTTT. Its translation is CASSLQGAGELFF.

The CDR3, as DNA: TGTGCCAGCACCTCTTCCAGGGGAAGGGAGACCCAGTACTTC. This codes for CASTSSRGRETQYF. The chain employs TRBV7-9 and TRBJ2-5, with D tentatively TRBD1 (6 bases). Germline V lookup: CDR1 SEHNR, CDR2 FQNEAQ (reference sequence). The CDR3 sequence is 14 residues long. V lost 7 bases and J 5 bases, leaving 17 bases between the germline ends.

CDR3 coding DNA: TGTGCCAGCTCACCAAGACAGGGAACCTTTGGGGCGAGCTACACCTTC. The encoded protein is CASSPRQGTFGASYTF. The gene calls are TRBV18 and TRBJ1-2; 7 bases are a match to TRBD1. CDR1 and CDR2 from the germline V gene are KGHSH and LQKENI. The CDR3 is 16 residues long. V trimming: 2 bases; J trimming: 9 bases; junction bases outside the gene matches: 15.

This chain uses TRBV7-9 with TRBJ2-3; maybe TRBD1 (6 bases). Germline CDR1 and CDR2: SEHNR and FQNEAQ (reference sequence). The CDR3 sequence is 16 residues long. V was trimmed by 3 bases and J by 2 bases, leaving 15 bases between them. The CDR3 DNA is TGTGCCAGCAGCTTCGACACAGGGTACGACACAGATACGCAGTATTTT. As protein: CASSFDTGYDTDTQYF.

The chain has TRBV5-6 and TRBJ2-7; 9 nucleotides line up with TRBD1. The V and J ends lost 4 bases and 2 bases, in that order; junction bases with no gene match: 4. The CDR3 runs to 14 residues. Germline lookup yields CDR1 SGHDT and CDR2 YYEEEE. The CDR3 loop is CASSEGQGTYEQYF. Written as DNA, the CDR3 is TGTGCCAGCAGCGAGGGACAGGGAACCTACGAGCAGTACTTC.

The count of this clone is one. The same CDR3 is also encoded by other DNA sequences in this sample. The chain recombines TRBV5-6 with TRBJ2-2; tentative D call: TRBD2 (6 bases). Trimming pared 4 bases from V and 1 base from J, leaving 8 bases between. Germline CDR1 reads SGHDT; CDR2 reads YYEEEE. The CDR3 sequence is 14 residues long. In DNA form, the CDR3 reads TGTGCCAGCAGCCTGGGAGGGAACACCGGGGAGCTGTTTTTT. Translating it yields CASSLGGNTGELFF.

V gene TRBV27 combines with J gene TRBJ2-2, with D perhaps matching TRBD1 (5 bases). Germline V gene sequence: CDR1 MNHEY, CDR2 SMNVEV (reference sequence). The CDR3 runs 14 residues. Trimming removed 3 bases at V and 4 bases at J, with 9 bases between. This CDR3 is CASSFQGSTGELFF. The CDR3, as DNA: TGTGCCAGCAGTTTCCAGGGAAGCACCGGGGAGCTGTTTTTT.

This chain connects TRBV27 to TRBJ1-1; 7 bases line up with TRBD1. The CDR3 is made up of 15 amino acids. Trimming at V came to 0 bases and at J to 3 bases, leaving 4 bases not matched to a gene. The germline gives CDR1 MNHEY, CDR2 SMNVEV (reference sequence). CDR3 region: CASSLSTGAYTEAFF. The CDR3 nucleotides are TGTGCCAGCAGTTTATCCACAGGGGCCTACACTGAAGCTTTCTTT.

Here the CDR3 DNA reads TGTGCCAGCAGTTCCCCGGGACAGGGTCTAGGCTACGAGCAGTACTTC. Protein product: CASSSPGQGLGYEQYF. This sequence joins TRBV6-6 and TRBJ2-7, with 9 nucleotides matching TRBD1. Germline-derived CDR1 and CDR2 are MNHNY and SVGAGI (reference sequence). The ends lost 4 bases at V and 3 bases at J; junction bases unmatched: 10. The CDR3 runs 16 residues.

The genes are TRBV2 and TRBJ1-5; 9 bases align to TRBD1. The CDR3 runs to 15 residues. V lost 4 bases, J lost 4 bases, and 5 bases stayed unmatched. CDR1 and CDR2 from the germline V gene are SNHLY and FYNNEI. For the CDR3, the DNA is TGTGCCAGCAGTGGAGACAGGGGGTCGAATCAGCCCCAGCATTTT. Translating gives CASSGDRGSNQPQHF.

CDR3 in amino acids: CASSPIDRAQRNYGYTF. The CDR3 coding sequence is TGTGCCAGCAGCCCCATCGACAGAGCCCAAAGGAACTATGGCTACACCTTC. V gene TRBV7-9 combines with J gene TRBJ1-2, with D tentatively TRBD1 (5 bases). CDR1 SEHNR and CDR2 FQNEAQ come from the germline V gene (reference sequence). V was clipped by 5 bases and J by 2 bases, with 21 bases between them. The CDR3 covers 17 residues.

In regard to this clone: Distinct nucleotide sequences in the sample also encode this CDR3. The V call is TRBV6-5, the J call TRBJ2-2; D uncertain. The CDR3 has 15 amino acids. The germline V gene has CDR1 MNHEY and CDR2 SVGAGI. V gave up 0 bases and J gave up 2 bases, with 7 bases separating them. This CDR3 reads CASSYSGGNTGELFF. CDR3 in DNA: TGTGCCAGCAGTTACTCAGGCGGAAACACCGGGGAGCTGTTTTTT.